The 27 T cell receptor beta chains presented below share a single source sample, sequenced in a study of T cell repertoires in cytomegalovirus infection. One entry per CDR3 protein, called by TCRdb with MiXCR from the reads. The sample has roughly 600,000 distinct CDR3 sequences; 20% to 25% are singletons. The sample taken for sequencing was CD8+ T cells from PBMCs. These receptors all come from a human donor in good health (CMV status not recorded). Some clones in this sample may be carry-over from other donors' samples.

In its sample, this clonotype was seen many times. The V and J genes are TRBV7-6 and TRBJ1-2; D may be TRBD1 (5 bases). V was shortened by 5 bases and J by 8 bases, with 18 bases between the two germline ends. The CDR3 extends over 14 amino acids. Germline CDR1 and CDR2: SGHVS and FNYEAQ. The CDR3 loop is CASSPTGPLGGYTF. CDR3 bases: TGTGCCAGCAGCCCAACGGGGCCCCTCGGGGGCTACACCTTC.

The CDR3 DNA sequence: TGCAGCGGAGCCGGGCCCCTGAATGAGCAGTTCTTC. It specifies CSGAGPLNEQFF. This chain joins TRBV29-1 and TRBJ2-1; D call uncertain. Trimming took 7 bases from V and 7 from J, leaving 14 bases between them. CDR1 SQVTM and CDR2 ANQGSEA come from the germline V gene. The CDR3 spans 12 residues.

About this clonotype itself: The junction does not match germline at one end; this may be a read error. This rearrangement joins TRBV6-1 to TRBJ1-5; D gene ambiguous. The CDR3 contains 16 residues. Germline CDR1 MNHNS, CDR2 SASEGT. CDR3 DNA sequence: TGTGCCAGCAGTTTAGGACCGATCGGGAGCAATCAGCCCCAGCAGTTT. This gives the protein CASSLGPIGSNQPQQF.

Many counts were recorded for this clonotype. The chain is built from TRBV7-3 and TRBJ2-6, with TRBD2 matching over 7 bases. Germline loops: CDR1 SGHTA, CDR2 FQGTGA. The ends lost 1 base at V and 0 bases at J; junction bases unmatched: 0. This CDR3 spans 16 amino acids. CDR3 DNA: TGTGCCAGCAGCTTAAGCGGGGGCTCTGGGGCCAACGTCCTGACTTTC. It yields the protein CASSLSGGSGANVLTF.

The genes are TRBV7-6 and TRBJ1-3; 9 bases are shared with TRBD1. Germline CDR1 is SGHVS and CDR2 is FNYEAQ. V shed 5 bases, J shed 0 bases, and the junction held 8 bases outside the gene matches. The CDR3 contains 17 residues. In DNA form, the CDR3 reads TGTGCCAGCAGCCCCCGGACAGGGGAGAACTCTGGAAACACCATATATTTT. As protein: CASSPRTGENSGNTIYF. Variable domain in full (rest from reference TRBV7-6 and TRBJ1-3): GAGVSQSPRYKVTKRGQDVALRCDPISGHVSLYWYRQALGQGPEFLTYFNYEAQQDKSGLPNDRFSAERPEGSISTLTIQRTEQRDSAMYRCASSPRTGENSGNTIYFGEGSWLTVV.

This chain joins TRBV6-2 or TRBV6-3 and TRBJ2-1; tentatively, D is TRBD1 or TRBD2 (6 bases each). Germline V gives CDR1 MNHEY, CDR2 SVGEGT. This CDR3 comprises 15 residues. The V end was cut by 4 bases, the J end by 7 bases, with 17 bases between. The CDR3 DNA sequence: TGTGCCAGCAGTTCCATACGGGGGCGCTGGAATGAGCAGTTCTTC. Translation gives CASSSIRGRWNEQFF.

In this sample, this clonotype turned up a few times. The chain joins TRBV27 to TRBJ2-1, with 9 nucleotides matching TRBD2. The CDR3 loop spans 15 amino acids. The ends lost 3 bases at V and 8 bases at J; junction bases unmatched: 8. Germline lookup yields CDR1 MNHEY and CDR2 SMNVEV (reference sequence). Written as DNA, the CDR3 is TGTGCCAGCAGTTTGACTAGCGGCGTACGGGATGAGCAGTTCTTC. This translates into CASSLTSGVRDEQFF.

This clonotype was counted between two and nine times. The chain carries TRBV20-1 and TRBJ2-1; D gene uncertain. Germline CDR1 reads DFQATT; CDR2 reads SNEGSKA (reference sequence). Trimming stripped 2 bases from V and 9 bases from J, with 11 bases between. The length of the CDR3 is 12 residues. CDR3 in amino acids: CSARLTAIEQFF. CDR3 sequence (DNA): TGCAGTGCTAGATTAACAGCTATTGAGCAGTTCTTC.

This clonotype was seen at least ten times. The CDR3 protein is CASSQVGLTDTQYF. The CDR3 bases are TGCGCCAGCAGCCAGGTGGGCCTCACAGATACGCAGTATTTT. V is TRBV4-1 and J is TRBJ2-3; no firm D call. The CDR3 sequence is 14 residues long. CDR1 and CDR2 from the germline V gene are MGHRA and YSYEKL. Trimming removed 3 bases at V and 2 bases at J, with 9 bases between.

This clonotype was recorded at least ten times. The chain carries TRBV12-3 or TRBV12-4 and TRBJ2-5; unclear D gene. V lost 6 bases and J 0 bases, leaving 11 bases between the germline ends. The CDR3 loop spans 14 amino acids. CDR3 residues: CASRTLGNQETQYF. For the CDR3, the DNA is TGTGCCAGCAGGACTCTGGGAAACCAAGAGACCCAGTACTTC.

This clonotype appeared a few times. CDR3 sequence: CASSLSRTGSARETQYF. DNA for the CDR3: TGTGCCAGCAGTTTATCCCGGACAGGGAGCGCCCGCGAGACCCAGTACTTC. This sequence joins TRBV28 and TRBJ2-5; the match to TRBD1 covers 8 bases. This CDR3 region has 17 residues. Germline values: CDR1 MDHEN, CDR2 SYDVKM. V gave up 1 base and J gave up 5 bases; unmatched junction bases: 12.

This chain joins TRBV7-6 and TRBJ2-1; 9 bases match TRBD2. Trimming took 4 bases from V and 8 from J; bases not matched to a gene: 9. CDR1 and CDR2 from the germline V gene are SGHVS and FNYEAQ. This CDR3 comprises 15 residues. The CDR3 region has the DNA TGTGCCAGCAGCTCCGTCACAGCGGGGGGCTATGAGCAGTTCTTC. Translation gives CASSSVTAGGYEQFF.

In nucleotides, the CDR3 is TGTGCCAGCAGTGAGACAGGCAATCCCGAAAAACTGTTTTTT. Its protein product is CASSETGNPEKLFF. This chain links TRBV28 with TRBJ1-4, with TRBD1 as a possible D gene (6 bases). CDR3 length equals 14 residues. Trimming left V 5 bases short and J 8 bases short, with 15 bases between. The germline V gene encodes CDR1 MDHEN and CDR2 SYDVKM.

V is TRBV29-1 and J is TRBJ2-7, with 7 bases fitting TRBD2. This CDR3 is built from 13 residues. The germline V gene encodes CDR1 SQVTM and CDR2 ANQGSEA. Unmatched junction bases numbered 6, after V lost 4 bases and J lost 3 bases. CDR3 in DNA: TGCAGCGTTGTGGGAGGGAAGGGCTACGAGCAGTACTTC. Its protein product is CSVVGGKGYEQYF.

There are many counts of this clonotype. The rearrangement uses TRBV7-2 and TRBJ1-5; possibly TRBD1 for D (5 bases). This CDR3 is built from 16 residues. V lost 1 base and J 2 bases, leaving 12 bases between the germline ends. CDR1 SGHTA and CDR2 FQGNSA come from the germline V gene. CDR3 coding DNA: TGTGCCAGCAGCTTAGAAGCGGGGGGGGGCAATCAGCCCCAGCATTTT. Translating gives CASSLEAGGGNQPQHF.

About this clonotype itself: One end of the junction fails to match germline, which may point to a read error. The chain is built from TRBV2 and TRBJ1-5; D not resolved. CDR1 SNHLY and CDR2 FYNNEI come from the germline V gene. The CDR3 has 14 residues. CDR3 loop: CASKKEGGHEPLHF. The CDR3 bases are TGTGCGAGCAAGAAGGAGGGAGGCCATGAGCCCCTGCATTTT.

As for this clonotype: At one boundary the junction diverges from the germline segment, which might be a read error. V is TRBV4-2 and J is TRBJ2-5; maybe TRBD1 (5 bases). The CDR3 loop spans 15 amino acids. Germline CDR1 is LGHNA and CDR2 is YNFKEQ. This chain's CDR3 is CVSSPLDTLPETQYF. As DNA, the CDR3 is TGTGTCAGCAGCCCTTTGGACACCCTACCAGAGACCCAGTACTTC.

This clonotype was recorded at least ten times. The chain uses TRBV25-1 and TRBJ2-5; possibly TRBD1 for D (6 bases). Per germline, CDR1 MGHDK and CDR2 SYGVNS. V dropped 6 bases and J dropped 1 base, with 9 bases sitting between them. The CDR3 has 13 amino acids. CDR3 in DNA: TGTGCCAGCAGCGACAGGACCCAAGAGACCCAGTACTTC. Translating it yields CASSDRTQETQYF.

This clonotype was observed at least ten times. The chain links TRBV28 to TRBJ1-5; possibly TRBD1 for D (6 bases). Looked up from germline, CDR1 is MDHEN and CDR2 is SYDVKM. The CDR3 runs to 15 residues. Trimming removed 5 bases from V and 0 bases from J, with 11 bases in between. The CDR3 DNA is TGTGCCAGCAGTACAGGACAGTATAGCAATCAGCCCCAGCATTTT. The encoded protein is CASSTGQYSNQPQHF. Based on the CDR3 plus reference TRBV28 and TRBJ1-5, the full variable domain is DVKVTQSSRYLVKRTGEKVFLECVQDMDHENMFWYRQDPGLGLRLIYFSYDVKMKEKGDIPEGYSVSREKKERFSLILESASTNQTSMYLCASSTGQYSNQPQHFGDGTRLSIL.

The genes are TRBV15 and TRBJ2-7; 9 positions agree with TRBD1. The CDR3 consists of 15 residues. Trimming at V came to 5 bases and at J to 2 bases, leaving 7 bases not matched to a gene. CDR1 LNHNV and CDR2 YYDKDF come from the germline V gene (reference sequence). CDR3: CATSGEDRGTYEQYF. CDR3 DNA: TGTGCCACCAGCGGCGAGGACAGGGGAACCTACGAGCAGTACTTC.

The chain is built from TRBV7-9 and TRBJ2-1, with D unclear. CDR1 is SEHNR, CDR2 FQNEAQ, per germline (reference sequence). This CDR3 spans 13 amino acids. V was cut by 2 bases and J by 10 bases, with 12 bases left in between. As DNA, the CDR3 is TGTGCCAGCAGCTTAAGTTCCTTGCCGGAGCAGTTCTTC. Encoded protein: CASSLSSLPEQFF.

A few counts support this clonotype. The rearrangement joins TRBV5-4 to TRBJ1-1; D is perhaps TRBD1 (6 bases). Trimming shortened V by 4 bases and J by 4 bases, and 14 bases separated the two germline ends. Germline CDR1 and CDR2: SGHNT and YYREEE (reference sequence). The CDR3 is 14 residues long. CDR3 DNA sequence: TGTGCCAGCAGCCCAGGGGCGGCTGGCACTGAAGCTTTCTTT. This sequence encodes CASSPGAAGTEAFF.

V gene TRBV5-5 combines with J gene TRBJ1-4, with D tentatively TRBD1 (6 bases). The V end lost 4 bases, the J end lost 4 bases, and 8 bases lay between the germline ends. The CDR3 totals 13 residues. Germline V gives CDR1 SGHKS, CDR2 YYEKEE (reference sequence). The CDR3 DNA sequence: TGTGCCAGCAGCGGACAGCTTAATGAAAAACTGTTTTTT. It is translated as CASSGQLNEKLFF.

The genes are TRBV20-1 and TRBJ2-7; 10 nucleotides match TRBD1. The CDR3 is made up of 13 amino acids. CDR1 and CDR2 from the germline V gene are DFQATT and SNEGSKA (reference sequence). Trimming at V came to 5 bases and at J to 6 bases, leaving 7 bases not matched to a gene. The CDR3, as DNA: TGCAGTGCTCCCGGGACAGGGGCCCGCGAGCAGTACTTC. Translation: CSAPGTGAREQYF.

This clonotype was recorded many times. V is TRBV28 and J is TRBJ1-5, with D uncertain. Germline lookup yields CDR1 MDHEN and CDR2 SYDVKM. Trimming removed 5 bases from V and 7 bases from J, with 15 bases in between. CDR3 size: 14 residues. In DNA form, the CDR3 reads TGTGCCAGCAGTACCCCGGGAGGGTCCCAGCCCCAGCATTTT. Encoded protein: CASSTPGGSQPQHF.

The chain recombines TRBV29-1 with TRBJ2-7, with 7 nucleotides matching TRBD2. The trim removed 8 bases at V and 1 base at J, leaving 8 bases unmatched. Germline assignment: CDR1 SQVTM and CDR2 ANQGSEA. This CDR3 is 13 amino acids long. CDR3 DNA: TGCAGCTTCCGGGGGGATGTATCCTACGAGCAGTACTTC. It codes for CSFRGDVSYEQYF.

This clonotype appeared many times. This chain uses TRBV7-2 with TRBJ2-1; 9 bases are a match to TRBD2. CDR3 length equals 15 residues. Looked up from germline, CDR1 is SGHTA and CDR2 is FQGNSA. V lost 5 bases, J lost 5 bases, and 7 bases stayed unmatched. CDR3 sequence: CASSPIAGVNNEQFF. The CDR3 DNA sequence: TGTGCCAGCAGCCCAATAGCGGGGGTAAACAATGAGCAGTTCTTC.